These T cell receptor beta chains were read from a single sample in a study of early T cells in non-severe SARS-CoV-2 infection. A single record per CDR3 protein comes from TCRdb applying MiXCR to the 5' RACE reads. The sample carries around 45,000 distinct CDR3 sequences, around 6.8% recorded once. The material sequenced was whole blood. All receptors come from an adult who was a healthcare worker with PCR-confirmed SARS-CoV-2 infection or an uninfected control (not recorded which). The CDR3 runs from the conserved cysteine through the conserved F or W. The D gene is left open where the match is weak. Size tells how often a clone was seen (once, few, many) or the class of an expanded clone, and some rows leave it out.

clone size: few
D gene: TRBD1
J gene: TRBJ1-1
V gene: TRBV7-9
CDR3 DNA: TGTGCCAGCAGCGCCGGACAGGGGAACACTGAAGCTTTCTTT
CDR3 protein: CASSAGQGNTEAFF

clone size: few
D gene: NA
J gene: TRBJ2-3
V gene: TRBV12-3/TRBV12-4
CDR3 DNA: TGTGCCAGCAGCCGAGGGACAGATACGCAGTATTTT
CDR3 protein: CASSRGTDTQYF

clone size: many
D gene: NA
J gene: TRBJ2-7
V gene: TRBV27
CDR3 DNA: TGTGCCAGCAGTTCATCGGCCCTCAGCTCCTACGAGCAGTACTTC
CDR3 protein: CASSSSALSSYEQYF

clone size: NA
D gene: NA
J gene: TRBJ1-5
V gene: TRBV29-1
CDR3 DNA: TGCAGCGTTGGAAGTTTCAATCAGCCCCAGCATTTT
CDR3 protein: CSVGSFNQPQHF

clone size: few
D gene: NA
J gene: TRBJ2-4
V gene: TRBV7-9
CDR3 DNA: TGTGCCAGCAGCTTTTACTCTGGGGAGGCCAAAAACATTCAGTACTTC
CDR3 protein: CASSFYSGEAKNIQYF

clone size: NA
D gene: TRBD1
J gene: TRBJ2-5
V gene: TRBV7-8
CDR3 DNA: TGTGCCAGCAGTTCGACAGGGCCAGAGACCCAGTACTTC
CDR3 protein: CASSSTGPETQYF

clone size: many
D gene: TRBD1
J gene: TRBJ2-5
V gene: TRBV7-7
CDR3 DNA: TGTGCCAGCAGCTTTATCGCCGGGACAGGGGAAGAGACCCAGTACTTC
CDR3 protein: CASSFIAGTGEETQYF

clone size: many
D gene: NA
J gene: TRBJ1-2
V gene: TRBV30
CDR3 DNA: TGTGCCTGGAGTGTACTGGGGACACGCGACTATGGCTACACCTTC
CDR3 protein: CAWSVLGTRDYGYTF

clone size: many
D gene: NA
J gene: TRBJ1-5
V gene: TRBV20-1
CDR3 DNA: TGCAGTGCTAGAGTGGGTCATACAGGGTTCCATAGCAATCAGCCCCAGCATTTT
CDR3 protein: CSARVGHTGFHSNQPQHF

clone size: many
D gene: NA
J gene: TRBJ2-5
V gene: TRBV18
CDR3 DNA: TGTGCCAGCTCATCCGACAGTTCCAGACGAGAGACCCAGTACTTC
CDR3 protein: CASSSDSSRRETQYF

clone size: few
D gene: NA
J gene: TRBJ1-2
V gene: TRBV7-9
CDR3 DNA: TGTGCCAGCAGCTTAGTCGAGGGCGGTGGCTACACCTTC
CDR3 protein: CASSLVEGGGYTF

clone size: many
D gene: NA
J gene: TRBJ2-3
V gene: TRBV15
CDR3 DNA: TGTGCCACCAGCCCTCGCGTTACAGATACGCAGTATTTT
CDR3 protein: CATSPRVTDTQYF

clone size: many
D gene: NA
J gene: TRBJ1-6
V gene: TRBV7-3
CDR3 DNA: TGTGCCAGCAGCTTTTCGGCAGGGTGGAATTCACCCCTCCACTTT
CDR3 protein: CASSFSAGWNSPLHF

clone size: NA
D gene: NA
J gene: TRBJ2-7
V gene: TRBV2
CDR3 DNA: TGTGCCAGCAGAGAGGGAATCTACGAGCAGTACTTC
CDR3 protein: CASREGIYEQYF

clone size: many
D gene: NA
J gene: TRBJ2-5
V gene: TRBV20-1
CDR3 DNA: TGCAGTGCTAGTACGGATAAAGAGACCCAGTACTTC
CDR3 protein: CSASTDKETQYF

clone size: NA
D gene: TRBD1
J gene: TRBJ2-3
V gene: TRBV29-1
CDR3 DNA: TGCAGCGTTGTCGGGGACAGGGGGACAGATACGCAGTATTTT
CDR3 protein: CSVVGDRGTDTQYF

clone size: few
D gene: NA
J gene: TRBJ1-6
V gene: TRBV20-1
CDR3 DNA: TGCAGTGCCATAGACTTTCAGGGAAATAATTCACCCCTCCACTTT
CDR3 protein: CSAIDFQGNNSPLHF

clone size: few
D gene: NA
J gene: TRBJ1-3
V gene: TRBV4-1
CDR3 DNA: TGCGCCAGCAGCCCAAATGGAAACACCATATATTTT
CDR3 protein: CASSPNGNTIYF

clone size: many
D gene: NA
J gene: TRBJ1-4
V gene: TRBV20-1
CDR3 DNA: TGCAGTGCTAGGGAAGAAGTTGGAAAACTGTTTTTT
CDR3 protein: CSAREEVGKLFF

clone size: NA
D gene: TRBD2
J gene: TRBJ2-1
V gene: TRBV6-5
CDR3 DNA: TGTGCCAGCCATGGACTAGCGGGGGCTAACTACAATGAGCAGTTCTTC
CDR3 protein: CASHGLAGANYNEQFF

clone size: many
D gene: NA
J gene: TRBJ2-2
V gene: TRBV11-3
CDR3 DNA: TGTGCCAGCAGTACAGGGTGGGAGATGAACACCGGGGAGCTGTTTTTT
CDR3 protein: CASSTGWEMNTGELFF

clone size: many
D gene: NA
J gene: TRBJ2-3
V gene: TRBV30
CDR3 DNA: TGTGCCTGGGGATTCACAGATACGCAGTATTTT
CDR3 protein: CAWGFTDTQYF

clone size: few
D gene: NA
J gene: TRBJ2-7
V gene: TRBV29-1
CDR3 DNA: TGCAGCGTTGAGGGTCAAAGCTACGAGCAGTACTTC
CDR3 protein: CSVEGQSYEQYF

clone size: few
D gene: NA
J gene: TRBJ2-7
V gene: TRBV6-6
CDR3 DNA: TGTGCCAGCAGCTCCGGGGACATCTACGAGCAGTACTTC
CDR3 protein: CASSSGDIYEQYF

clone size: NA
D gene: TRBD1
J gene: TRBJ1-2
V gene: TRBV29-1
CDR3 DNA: TGCAGCGTTGGGACAGGGGGCGCCGTCTATGGCTACACCTTC
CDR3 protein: CSVGTGGAVYGYTF

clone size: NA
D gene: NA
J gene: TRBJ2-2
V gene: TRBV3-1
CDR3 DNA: TGTGCCAGCAGCCCCACTCCGAACACCGGGGAGCTGTTTTTT
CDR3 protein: CASSPTPNTGELFF

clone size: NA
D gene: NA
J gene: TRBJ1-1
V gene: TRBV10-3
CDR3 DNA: TGTGCCATCAGCTATACAGGTCAAACTGAAGCTTTCTTT
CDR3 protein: CAISYTGQTEAFF

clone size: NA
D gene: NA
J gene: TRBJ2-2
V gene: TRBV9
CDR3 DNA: TGTGCCAGCAGCGTAGTCGCCGGGGAGCTGTTTTTT
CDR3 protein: CASSVVAGELFF

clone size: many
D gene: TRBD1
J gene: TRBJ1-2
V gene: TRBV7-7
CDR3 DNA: TGTGCCAGCATCTTCCCGGGACAGGGAAGCTATGGCTACACCTTC
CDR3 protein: CASIFPGQGSYGYTF

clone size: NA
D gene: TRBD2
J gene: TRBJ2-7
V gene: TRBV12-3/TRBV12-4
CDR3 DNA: TGTGCCAGCAGCTATTTCACTAGCGGAGAAATGGGAGGCTACGAGCAGTACTTC
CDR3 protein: CASSYFTSGEMGGYEQYF

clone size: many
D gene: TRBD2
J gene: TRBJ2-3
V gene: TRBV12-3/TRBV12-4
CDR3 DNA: TGTGCCAGCAGCCAGCGGGGAGGTCCCACAGATACGCAGTATTTT
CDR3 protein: CASSQRGGPTDTQYF

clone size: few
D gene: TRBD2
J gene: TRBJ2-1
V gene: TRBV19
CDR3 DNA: TGTGCCAGTAGTATAGAACAGAAGCGGGGGGCCCTCTACAATGAGCAGTTCTTC
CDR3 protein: CASSIEQKRGALYNEQFF

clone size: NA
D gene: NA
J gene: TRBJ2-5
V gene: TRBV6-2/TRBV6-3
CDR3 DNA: TGTGCCAGCGGACGGGACCAACTTAGGGAGACCCAGTACTTC
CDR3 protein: CASGRDQLRETQYF

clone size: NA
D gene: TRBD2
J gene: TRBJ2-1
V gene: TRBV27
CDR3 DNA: TGTGCCAGCAGTTTATCGCTGCGGGGGGTCGAGCAGTTCTTC
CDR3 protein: CASSLSLRGVEQFF

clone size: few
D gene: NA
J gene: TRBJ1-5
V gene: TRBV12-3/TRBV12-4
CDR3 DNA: TGTGCCAGCAGGGGACAACATAGCAATCAGCCCCAGCATTTT
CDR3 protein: CASRGQHSNQPQHF

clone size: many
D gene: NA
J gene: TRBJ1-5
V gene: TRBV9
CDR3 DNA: TGTGCCAGCAGCGTATGGTCAGGGCGGCAGCCCCAGCATTTT
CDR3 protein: CASSVWSGRQPQHF

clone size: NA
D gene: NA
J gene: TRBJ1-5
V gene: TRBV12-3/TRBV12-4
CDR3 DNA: TGTGCCAGCAGTCCCCGGACAGATAGCAATCAGCCCCAGCATTTT
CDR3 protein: CASSPRTDSNQPQHF

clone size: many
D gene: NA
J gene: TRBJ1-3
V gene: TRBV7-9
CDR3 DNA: TGTGCCAGCAGCTTCGGAAACACCATATATTTT
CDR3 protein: CASSFGNTIYF

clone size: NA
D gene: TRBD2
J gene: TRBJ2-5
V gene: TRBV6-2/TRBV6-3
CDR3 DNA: TGTGCCAGCACCCCTACTTGGCCCGGGGGGTCAGAGACCCAGTACTTC
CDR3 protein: CASTPTWPGGSETQYF

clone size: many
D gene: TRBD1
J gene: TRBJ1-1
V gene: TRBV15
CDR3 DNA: TGTGCCACCAGGAAGGGACAGGGGAACACTGAAGCTTTCTTT
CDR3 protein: CATRKGQGNTEAFF

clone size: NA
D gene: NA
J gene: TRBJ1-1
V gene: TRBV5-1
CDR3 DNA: TGCGCCAGCAGCTTAAGGTCAGGGCCCACTGAAGCTTTCTTT
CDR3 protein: CASSLRSGPTEAFF

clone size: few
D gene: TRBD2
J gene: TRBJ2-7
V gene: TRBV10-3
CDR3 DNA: TGTGCCATCAGTGAGTCGTTCTCTAGCGGGGACAACGAGCAGTACTTC
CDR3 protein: CAISESFSSGDNEQYF

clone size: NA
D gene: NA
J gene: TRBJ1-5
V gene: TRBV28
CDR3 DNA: TGTGCCAGCAGTTTACGGCAGGGAAACTTCAATCAGCCCCAGCATTTT
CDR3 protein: CASSLRQGNFNQPQHF

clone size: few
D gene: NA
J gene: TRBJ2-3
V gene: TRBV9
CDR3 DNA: TGTGCCAGCAGCGTAGTCCCTACGGCAGATACGCAGTATTTT
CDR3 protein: CASSVVPTADTQYF

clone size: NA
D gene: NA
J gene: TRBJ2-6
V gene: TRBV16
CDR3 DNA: TGTGCCAGCACCCAGACACGGCCTGAGCGCTCTGGGGCCAACGTCCTGACTTTC
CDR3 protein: CASTQTRPERSGANVLTF

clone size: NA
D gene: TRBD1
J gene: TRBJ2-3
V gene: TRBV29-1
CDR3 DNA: TGCAGCGTCCCTGGCGGGACAGGATACACTCGCACAGATACGCAGTATTTT
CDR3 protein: CSVPGGTGYTRTDTQYF

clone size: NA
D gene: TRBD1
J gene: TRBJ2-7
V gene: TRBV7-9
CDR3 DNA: TGTGCCAGCAGCCCTAAGGGACAGGGGGCTTCCTACGAGCAGTACTTC
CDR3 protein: CASSPKGQGASYEQYF

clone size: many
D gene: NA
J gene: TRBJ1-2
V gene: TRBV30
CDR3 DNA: TGTGCCTGGAGTGTTGGACACGGAATATATGGCTACACCTTC
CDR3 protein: CAWSVGHGIYGYTF

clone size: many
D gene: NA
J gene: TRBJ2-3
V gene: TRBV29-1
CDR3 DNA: TGCAGCGTTGAGGGGGGGCGCGATATGGATACGCAGTATTTT
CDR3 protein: CSVEGGRDMDTQYF

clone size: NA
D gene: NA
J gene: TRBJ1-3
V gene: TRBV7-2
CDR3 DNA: TGTGCCAGCAGCCAATACCATGCCATCTCTGGAAACACCATATATTTT
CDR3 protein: CASSQYHAISGNTIYF

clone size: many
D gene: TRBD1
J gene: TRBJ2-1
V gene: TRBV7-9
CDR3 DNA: TGTGCCACCTCCGGGACAGCTTACAATGAGCAGTTCTTC
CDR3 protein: CATSGTAYNEQFF

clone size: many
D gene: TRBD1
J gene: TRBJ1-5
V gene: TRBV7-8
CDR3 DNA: TGTGCCAGCAGCCTCCGGGACAGGGGGGAAAATCAGCCCCAGCATTTT
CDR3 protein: CASSLRDRGENQPQHF

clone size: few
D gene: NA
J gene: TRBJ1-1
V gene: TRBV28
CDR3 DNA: TGTGCCAGCAGTTTCTTGCGCGGGAACACTGAAGCTTTCTTT
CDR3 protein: CASSFLRGNTEAFF

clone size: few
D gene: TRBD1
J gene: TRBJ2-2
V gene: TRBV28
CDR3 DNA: TGTGCCAGCAGTTTACTGTCAGGGGGCACCGGGGAGCTGTTTTTT
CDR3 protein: CASSLLSGGTGELFF

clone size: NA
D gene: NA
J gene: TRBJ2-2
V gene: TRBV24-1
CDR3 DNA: TGTGCCACCAGTGAATTTTCTGCAGGTTATAACACCGGGGAGCTGTTTTTT
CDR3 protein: CATSEFSAGYNTGELFF

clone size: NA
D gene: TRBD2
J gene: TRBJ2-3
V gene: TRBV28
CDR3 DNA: TGTGCCAGCAGTTTACGGGGACTATATCCAGATACGCAGTATTTT
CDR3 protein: CASSLRGLYPDTQYF

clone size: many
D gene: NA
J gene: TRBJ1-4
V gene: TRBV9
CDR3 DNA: TGTGCCAGCAGCGGGGAAAAACTGTTTTTT
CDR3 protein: CASSGEKLFF

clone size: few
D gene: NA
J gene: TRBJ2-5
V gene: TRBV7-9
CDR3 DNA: TGTGCCAGCAGCTTAGAACCCGACCAAGAGACCCAGTACTTC
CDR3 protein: CASSLEPDQETQYF